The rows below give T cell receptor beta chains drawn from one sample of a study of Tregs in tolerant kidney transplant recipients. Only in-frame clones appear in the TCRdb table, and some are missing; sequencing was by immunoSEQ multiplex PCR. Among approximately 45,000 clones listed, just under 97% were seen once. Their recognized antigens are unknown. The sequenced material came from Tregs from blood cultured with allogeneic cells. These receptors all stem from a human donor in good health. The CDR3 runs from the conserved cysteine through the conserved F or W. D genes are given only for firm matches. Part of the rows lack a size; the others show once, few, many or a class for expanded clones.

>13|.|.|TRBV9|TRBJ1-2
CASSVFQGDGYTF
TGTGCCAGCAGCGTTTTCCAGGGTGATGGCTACACCTTC
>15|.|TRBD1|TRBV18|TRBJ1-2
CASSPNQQGAYGYTF
TGTGCCAGCTCACCGAACCAACAGGGGGCTTATGGCTACACCTTC
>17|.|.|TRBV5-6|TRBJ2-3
CASSLLGGDRATTTQYF
TGTGCCAGCAGCCTCTTGGGGGGCGACAGGGCTACTACTACGCAGTATTTT
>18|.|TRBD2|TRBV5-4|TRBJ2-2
CASRAGLAGGRGTGELFF
TGTGCCAGCAGAGCTGGACTAGCGGGAGGGCGAGGAACCGGGGAGCTGTTTTTT
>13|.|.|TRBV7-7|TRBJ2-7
CASSFGPSYEQYF
TGTGCCAGCAGCTTTGGCCCGTCCTACGAGCAGTACTTC
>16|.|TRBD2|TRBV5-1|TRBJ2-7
CASSRGLAGGDYEQYF
TGCGCCAGCAGCCGGGGACTAGCGGGAGGGGACTACGAGCAGTACTTC
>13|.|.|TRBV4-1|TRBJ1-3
CASSQDPQNTIYF
TGCGCCAGCAGCCAAGATCCCCAAAACACCATATATTTT
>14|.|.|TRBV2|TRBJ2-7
CASSERGRAYEQYF
TGTGCCAGCAGTGAACGCGGCAGGGCTTACGAGCAGTACTTC
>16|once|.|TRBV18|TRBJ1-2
CASSPAFRQRPHGYTF
TGTGCCAGCTCACCAGCATTCAGACAGCGACCCCATGGCTACACCTTC
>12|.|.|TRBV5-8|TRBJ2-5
CASSRGEETQYF
TGTGCCAGCAGCCGGGGAGAAGAGACCCAGTACTTC
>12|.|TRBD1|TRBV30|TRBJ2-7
CACLQGRDEQYF
TGTGCCTGCTTACAGGGGAGAGACGAGCAGTACTTC